Below are 15 T cell receptor beta chains sequenced from a single sample in a study of OX40 agonist ivuxolimab in advanced cancers. The method was immunoSEQ multiplex PCR; TCRdb's version includes in-frame clones alone and lacks a portion of them. The sample lists roughly 60,000 clones, about 90% seen once, with more than 13% in the top ten. The material was CD4+ or CD8+ T cells sorted from blood, obtained in a trial of the OX40 agonist ivuxolimab. All receptors come from an adult with an advanced solid tumor such as melanoma, head and neck, liver or kidney cancer.

The chain couples TRBV2 to TRBJ2-2; 9 nucleotides agree with TRBD2. CDR1 SNHLY and CDR2 FYNNEI come from the germline V gene. Losses at the gene ends were 6 bases for V and 5 bases for J; bases not matched to a gene: 7. The CDR3 totals 15 residues. The CDR3 DNA follows: TGTGCCAGCAGGGCGCTAGCGGGAAGTACCGGGGAGCTGTTTTTT. It encodes CASRALAGSTGELFF.

The sample holds a few counts of this clone. The rearrangement links TRBV7-2 to TRBJ1-5, with TRBD1 as a possible D gene (6 bases). The CDR3 has 13 amino acids. CDR1 and CDR2 (germline): SGHTA, FQGNSA. V was trimmed by 1 base and J by 5 bases, leaving 6 bases between them. CDR3 nucleotides: TGTGCCAGCAGCTTAGACAGGGATCAGCCCCAGCATTTT. Its translation: CASSLDRDQPQHF.

The rearrangement links TRBV7-9 to TRBJ2-5; perhaps TRBD1 as D (5 bases). Looked up from germline, CDR1 is SEHNR and CDR2 is FQNEAQ (reference sequence). V lost 2 bases, J lost 1 base, and 14 bases lay in between. This CDR3 has 16 amino acids. In nucleotides, the CDR3 is TGTGCCAGCAGCTTACAGGGAAGGGGCCCCCAAGAGACCCAGTACTTC. The encoded protein is CASSLQGRGPQETQYF.

The V call is TRBV28, the J call TRBJ2-3, with 9 bases fitting TRBD2. Germline CDR1 and CDR2: MDHEN and SYDVKM. The CDR3 has 17 amino acids. Germline trimming cut 4 bases from V and 2 bases from J; bases unmatched to any gene: 10. CDR3 nucleotides: TGTGCCAGCAGTTACGCCGGGACTAGCAGACTCACAGATACGCAGTATTTT. This codes for CASSYAGTSRLTDTQYF.

This chain links TRBV7-2 with TRBJ2-5, with 10 bases fitting TRBD2. The V and J ends lost 5 bases and 5 bases, in that order; junction bases with no gene match: 8. This CDR3 has 15 amino acids. CDR1 is SGHTA and CDR2 is FQGNSA in the germline V gene. The CDR3 sequence: CASSRASGRWETQYF. The CDR3 DNA reads as TGTGCCAGCAGCCGCGCTAGCGGGAGATGGGAGACCCAGTACTTC. The full variable domain, completed using reference TRBV7-2 and TRBJ2-5, is GAGVSQSPSNKVTEKGKDVELRCDPISGHTALYWYRQSLGQGLEFLIYFQGNSAPDKSGLPSDRFSAERTGGSVSTLTIQRTQQEDSAVYLCASSRASGRWETQYFGPGTRLLVL.

In its sample, this clone was seen once. V and J are TRBV19 and TRBJ2-4; the match to TRBD1 covers 7 bases. CDR3 length: 15 residues. V was clipped by 6 bases and J by 0 bases; unmatched bases: 5. Germline loops: CDR1 LNHDA, CDR2 SQIVND (reference sequence). CDR3 sequence: CASSTGQLAKNIQYF. The DNA of the CDR3 is TGTGCCAGTAGCACGGGACAGCTAGCCAAAAACATTCAGTACTTC. The whole variable domain, remainder taken from reference TRBV19 and TRBJ2-4, is DGGITQSPKYLFRKEGQNVTLSCEQNLNHDAMYWYRQDPGQGLRLIYYSQIVNDFQKGDIAEGYSVSREKKESFPLTVTSAQKNPTAFYLCASSTGQLAKNIQYFGAGTRLSVL.

The chain couples TRBV6-6 to TRBJ1-2; possibly TRBD1 for D (5 bases). CDR3 length: 14 amino acids. The germline CDR1 and CDR2 sequences are MNHNY and SVGAGI (reference sequence). V lost 6 bases and J lost 0, with 11 bases in between. CDR3 sequence reads: CASRRQNANYGYTF. The CDR3, as DNA: TGTGCCAGCAGACGACAGAACGCTAACTATGGCTACACCTTC.

This chain connects TRBV6-5 to TRBJ2-3; no definite D call. The V gene's germline CDR1 is MNHEY and CDR2 SVGAGI. With 6 bases removed from V and 0 bases from J, the gap between germline ends came to 4 bases. This CDR3 spans 12 amino acids. For the CDR3, the DNA is TGTGCCAGCAGGGAAAGCACAGATACGCAGTATTTT. This encodes CASRESTDTQYF.

V and J are TRBV28 and TRBJ2-7; D unclear. Germline CDR1 MDHEN, CDR2 SYDVKM. The CDR3 has 11 amino acids. V lost 6 bases to trimming and J lost 4 bases, with 7 bases between them. In DNA form, the CDR3 reads TGTGCCAGCAGCTCGGCTTACGAGCAGTACTTC. It encodes CASSSAYEQYF.

The chain employs TRBV18 and TRBJ2-1; D remains ambiguous. Trimming shortened V by 1 base and J by 6 bases, and 13 bases separated the two germline ends. This CDR3 spans 15 amino acids. Germline V gene lookup returns CDR1 KGHSH and CDR2 LQKENI. CDR3 nucleotide sequence: TGTGCCAGCTCACCACTCGGCCCTCCCGTCAATGAGCAGTTCTTC. Translating gives CASSPLGPPVNEQFF.

The V gene is TRBV4-1, the J gene TRBJ2-7; 10 bases are a match to TRBD2. With V trimmed by 0 bases and J by 2 bases, 13 bases remained unmatched. The CDR3 loop spans 19 amino acids. From germline, CDR1 is MGHRA and CDR2 YSYEKL. As DNA, the CDR3 is TGCGCCAGCAGCCAAGATCGTGAGTCTAGCGGGAGTAGCACCTACGAGCAGTACTTC. This codes for CASSQDRESSGSSTYEQYF.

V and J are TRBV6-5 and TRBJ2-7, with 10 bases matching TRBD2. V gave up 6 bases and J gave up 6 bases; unmatched junction bases: 5. Germline CDR1 and CDR2: MNHEY and SVGAGI. This CDR3 spans 13 amino acids. CDR3 sequence reads: CASSRGLAREQYF. In DNA, the CDR3 is TGTGCCAGCAGCCGGGGACTAGCGCGCGAGCAGTACTTC.

The rearrangement links TRBV5-1 to TRBJ2-7, with D uncertain. Per the germline V gene, CDR1 is SGHRS and CDR2 is YFSETQ. Deletions cut 3 bases from V and 2 bases from J, with 9 bases between. The CDR3 is 13 amino acids. The CDR3 loop reads CASSWGHTYEQYF. DNA for the CDR3: TGCGCCAGCAGCTGGGGTCATACCTACGAGCAGTACTTC.

The CDR3 region has the DNA TGTGCCAGCAGTTACCACCCCGGGGTGGAAGCTTTCTTT. Amino acids: CASSYHPGVEAFF. J is TRBJ1-1 and V is TRBV6-5, with D hard to call. This CDR3 has 13 residues. The germline gives CDR1 MNHEY, CDR2 SVGAGI. The V end was cut by 2 bases, the J end by 8 bases, with 12 bases between.

V usage is TRBV18 and J usage is TRBJ1-5; D gene unclear. The CDR3 has 13 residues. The germline V gene encodes CDR1 KGHSH and CDR2 LQKENI. With 4 bases removed from V and 5 bases from J, the gap between germline ends came to 9 bases. The CDR3 region is CASSRTSDQPQHF. CDR3 nucleotides: TGTGCCAGCTCACGAACGAGCGATCAGCCCCAGCATTTT. Together with reference TRBV18 and TRBJ1-5, the CDR3 gives the full variable domain: NAGVMQNPRHLVRRRGQEARLRCSPMKGHSHVYWYRQLPEEGLKFMVYLQKENIIDESGMPKERFSAEFPKEGPSILRIQQVVRGDSAAYFCASSRTSDQPQHFGDGTRLSIL.